This T cell receptor beta chain was documented in a study of control samples from healthy donors and cancer patients. The method was immunoSEQ multiplex PCR; TCRdb's version includes in-frame clones alone and lacks a portion of them. The data hold approximately 90,000 clones, with 85% observed a single time. The specimen was blood. This TCR came from a man aged 30 to 45 in good health.

CDR3 DNA sequence: TGTGCCAGCAGCTTGGACGAGGGAAACACCATATATTTT. Its translation: CASSLDEGNTIYF. The chain employs TRBV5-4 and TRBJ1-3; D unresolved. CDR3 length: 13 residues. V was pared by 0 bases and J by 4 bases, with 5 bases between. CDR1 and CDR2 from the germline V gene are SGHNT and YYREEE (reference sequence).